The rows below give T cell receptor beta chains drawn from one sample of a study of T cells in narcolepsy. The protocol was immunoSEQ multiplex PCR, while the TCRdb copy is restricted to in-frame clones and leaves out a portion. The sample gives tens of thousands of clones, over 75% of which show up once; around 0.85% is in the top ten. Sequencing was performed on CD45RA- memory CD4+ T cells from PBMCs. These receptor sequences come from a human donor with narcolepsy. Each CDR3 is given with its conserved first and last residue. Each record gives: V gene, clone size, J gene, D gene, CDR3 DNA, CDR3 protein. D genes are given only for firm matches. Clone size is stated in some rows and not others, as once, few, many or a class when expanded.

V: TRBV6-1; size: few; J: TRBJ1-5; D: NA; DNA: TGTGCCAGCAGTGTAGTGTCCGGTCAGCCCCAGCATTTT; CDR3: CASSVVSGQPQHF
V: TRBV4-3; size: NA; J: TRBJ2-2; D: NA; DNA: TGCGCCAGCAGCCAAGAACAGAACACCGGGGAGCTGTTTTTT; CDR3: CASSQEQNTGELFF
V: TRBV28; size: NA; J: TRBJ2-5; D: TRBD2; DNA: TGTGCCAGCAGTCGCAGGATAGCGGGGCGAGGGGAGACCCAGTACTTC; CDR3: CASSRRIAGRGETQYF
V: TRBV19; size: NA; J: TRBJ2-3; D: TRBD2; DNA: TGTGCCAGTAGAACTAGCGGGGGGACAGATACGCAGTATTTT; CDR3: CASRTSGGTDTQYF
V: TRBV29-1; size: NA; J: TRBJ1-2; D: NA; DNA: TGCAGCGTTGAAGAAGACAGATCTAACTATGGCTACACCTTC; CDR3: CSVEEDRSNYGYTF
V: TRBV5-1; size: once; J: TRBJ2-5; D: NA; DNA: TGCGCCAGCAGCTTGGATTCAGAGACCCAGTACTTC; CDR3: CASSLDSETQYF
V: TRBV10-3; size: NA; J: TRBJ2-3; D: TRBD1; DNA: TGTGCCATCAGTGAGCCGGGGACAGGGCTGGTGGATACGCAGTATTTT; CDR3: CAISEPGTGLVDTQYF
V: TRBV19; size: NA; J: TRBJ2-2; D: NA; DNA: TGTGCCAGTAGTATCGACGTTTTCGGGGAGCTGTTTTTT; CDR3: CASSIDVFGELFF
V: TRBV7-6; size: NA; J: TRBJ2-3; D: NA; DNA: TGTGCCAGCAGCTTAGCAGGTCGCCACACAGATACGCAGTATTTT; CDR3: CASSLAGRHTDTQYF
V: TRBV30; size: few; J: TRBJ2-5; D: TRBD2; DNA: TGTGCCTGGCGAGGGGGTCTGACTAGCGGGGGTCAAGAGACCCAGTACTTC; CDR3: CAWRGGLTSGGQETQYF
V: TRBV5-1; size: NA; J: TRBJ2-5; D: NA; DNA: TGCGCCAGCAGCATTACTCAAGAGACCCAGTACTTC; CDR3: CASSITQETQYF
V: TRBV19; size: NA; J: TRBJ1-1; D: NA; DNA: TGTGCCAGTAGCCTACAGGGACAAGGGGGAGCTTTCTTT; CDR3: CASSLQGQGGAFF
V: TRBV4-3; size: NA; J: TRBJ1-2; D: TRBD1; DNA: TGCGCCAGCAGCCCTCCGGGACAGGCCCTCTATGGCTACACCTTC; CDR3: CASSPPGQALYGYTF
V: TRBV5-1; size: NA; J: TRBJ2-7; D: NA; DNA: TGCGCCAGCCGTCAGGGGCAGGGGACTTCATACTACGAGCAGTACTTC; CDR3: CASRQGQGTSYYEQYF
V: TRBV6-4; size: NA; J: TRBJ2-5; D: TRBD1; DNA: TGTGCCAGCAGCGAGTGGACAGGGGGCTCGGAGACCCAGTACTTC; CDR3: CASSEWTGGSETQYF
V: TRBV29-1; size: NA; J: TRBJ1-1; D: NA; DNA: TGCAGCGTTGAAGATTTCCCAGAGAACACTGAAGCTTTCTTT; CDR3: CSVEDFPENTEAFF
V: TRBV4-3; size: NA; J: TRBJ1-5; D: NA; DNA: TGCGCCAGCAGCCAAGACCCTTTGCAGCCCCAGCATTTT; CDR3: CASSQDPLQPQHF
V: TRBV11-3; size: NA; J: TRBJ2-7; D: NA; DNA: TGTGCCAGCAGCTTATCCGGCTACGAGCAGTACTTC; CDR3: CASSLSGYEQYF
V: TRBV14; size: NA; J: TRBJ2-7; D: NA; DNA: TGTGCCAGCAGCCAACTAGCCGACAGCTACGAGCAGTACTTC; CDR3: CASSQLADSYEQYF
V: TRBV5-1; size: NA; J: TRBJ2-5; D: TRBD1; DNA: TGCGCCAGCAGCTTACAGGGGGCTCAAGAGACCCAGTACTTC; CDR3: CASSLQGAQETQYF
V: TRBV28; size: NA; J: TRBJ2-2; D: NA; DNA: TGTGCCAGCCGAACGAACACCGGGGAGCTGTTTTTT; CDR3: CASRTNTGELFF
V: TRBV7-3; size: once; J: TRBJ1-1; D: TRBD1; DNA: TGTGCCAGCAGCCACCCGGGACAGGCCCCCACTGAAGCTTTCTTT; CDR3: CASSHPGQAPTEAFF
V: TRBV15; size: few; J: TRBJ1-2; D: NA; DNA: TGTGCCACCGAGGAGGGTATCGGGGCGTCCCCTTATGGCTACACCTTC; CDR3: CATEEGIGASPYGYTF
V: TRBV7-2; size: once; J: TRBJ2-5; D: TRBD2; DNA: TGTGCCAGCAGCTTAGTTGGGGTTGCGGGGGGTAGCGAGACCCAGTACTTC; CDR3: CASSLVGVAGGSETQYF
V: TRBV7-8; size: once; J: TRBJ2-3; D: NA; DNA: TGTGCCAGCAGCTTACGCGAGACAGATACGCAGTATTTT; CDR3: CASSLRETDTQYF
V: TRBV7-6; size: few; J: TRBJ1-1; D: NA; DNA: TGTGCCAGCAGCTTGGATCAGTTGAACACTGAAGCTTTCTTT; CDR3: CASSLDQLNTEAFF
V: TRBV11-3; size: NA; J: TRBJ1-4; D: NA; DNA: TGTGCCAGCAGCCAAAAAGGCCAGAATGAAAAACTGTTTTTT; CDR3: CASSQKGQNEKLFF
V: TRBV9; size: once; J: TRBJ1-1; D: NA; DNA: TGTGCCAGCAGCGTAGAGGCGAACACTGAAGCTTTCTTT; CDR3: CASSVEANTEAFF
V: TRBV15; size: NA; J: TRBJ1-5; D: NA; DNA: TGTGCCACCAGCAGATCCGGGACTGAACTTTCGCCCCAGCATTTT; CDR3: CATSRSGTELSPQHF
V: TRBV9; size: NA; J: TRBJ2-3; D: TRBD2; DNA: TGTGCCAGCTCACTAGCGGGGAGCACAGATACGCAGTATTTT; CDR3: CASSLAGSTDTQYF
V: TRBV5-5; size: NA; J: TRBJ2-3; D: TRBD2; DNA: TGTGCCAGCAGCTTCGCTAGCGGGGGGGCCGCGGATACGCAGTATTTT; CDR3: CASSFASGGAADTQYF
V: TRBV6-1; size: NA; J: TRBJ1-5; D: NA; DNA: TGTGCCAGCAGTGAAATAGGGGGACAGCCCCAGCATTTT; CDR3: CASSEIGGQPQHF
V: TRBV25-1; size: NA; J: TRBJ1-2; D: TRBD1; DNA: TGTGCCAGCAGGGACACCGGGACAGGGGTTCCCGGCTACACCTTC; CDR3: CASRDTGTGVPGYTF
V: TRBV5-1; size: NA; J: TRBJ2-7; D: TRBD1; DNA: TGCGCCAGCAGCGTCGCGGGACAGGATTTGTACGAGCAGTACTTC; CDR3: CASSVAGQDLYEQYF
V: TRBV29-1; size: NA; J: TRBJ2-7; D: NA; DNA: TGCAGCACGGGTTGGGTAGGCGAGCAGTACTTC; CDR3: CSTGWVGEQYF
V: TRBV9; size: NA; J: TRBJ2-5; D: TRBD1; DNA: TGTGCCAGCAGCGCCTGGACAGGGGAAGAGACCCAGTACTTC; CDR3: CASSAWTGEETQYF
V: TRBV19; size: once; J: TRBJ2-5; D: TRBD1; DNA: TGTGCCAGTAGTATCGGGGTCACAGGGGGCGCGGAGACCCAGTACTTC; CDR3: CASSIGVTGGAETQYF
V: TRBV5-1; size: few; J: TRBJ2-5; D: NA; DNA: TGCGCCAGCAGCGAACAGGGTCCGGAGACCCAGTACTTC; CDR3: CASSEQGPETQYF
V: TRBV11-3; size: NA; J: TRBJ2-1; D: TRBD2; DNA: TGTGCCAGCAGCCTGCGACTAGCGGCCAACAATGAGCAGTTCTTC; CDR3: CASSLRLAANNEQFF
V: TRBV7-2; size: NA; J: TRBJ2-1; D: NA; DNA: TGTGCCAGCAGCTTAGAGGCGGGTTCGGGTGAGCAGTTCTTC; CDR3: CASSLEAGSGEQFF
V: TRBV7-2; size: NA; J: TRBJ2-5; D: TRBD1; DNA: TGTGCCAGCAGCGGGGACAGGGCCTCGGGGACCCAGTACTTC; CDR3: CASSGDRASGTQYF
V: TRBV6-1; size: NA; J: TRBJ1-5; D: NA; DNA: TGTGCCAGCAGAGCCCGGTTCGATAGCAATCAGCCCCAGCATTTT; CDR3: CASRARFDSNQPQHF
V: TRBV28; size: NA; J: TRBJ1-2; D: NA; DNA: TGTGCCAGCAGTCCGGACAGAAACTATGGCTACACCTTC; CDR3: CASSPDRNYGYTF
V: TRBV9; size: NA; J: TRBJ2-2; D: NA; DNA: TGTGCCAGCAGCCCATGGGCGGGGCTCAACACCGGGGAGCTGTTTTTT; CDR3: CASSPWAGLNTGELFF